This T cell receptor beta chain originates from a study of cytomegalovirus exposure and HLA in healthy donors. PCR was performed using 60 Vbeta and 13 Jbeta primers. Repertoires were generated with immunoSEQ multiplex PCR, while TCRdb's copy carries only in-frame clones and drops some. The sample carries 65,000 to 75,000 clones, around 63% recorded once. V dropped 1 base and J dropped 4; count of bases not matched to a gene: 7. CDR3 length: 16 amino acids. CDR1 and CDR2 (germline): MNHNS, SASEGT. V usage is TRBV6-1 and J usage is TRBJ2-5; 9 bases line up with TRBD2. The source of this sequence is a woman aged 25 to 39 in good health and CMV-seronegative. The sequenced material came from PBMCs. The CDR3 sequence is CASSEGVAGERETQYF. In DNA form, the CDR3 reads TGTGCCAGCAGTGAAGGGGTAGCGGGGGAGAGAGAGACCCAGTACTTC.